This entry lists 7 T cell receptor beta chains sequenced from one sample in a study of technical replicates of blood from a handful of donors. Profiling relied on immunoSEQ multiplex PCR, and the TCRdb table lists in-frame clones only, not all of them. This table has 55,000 to 75,000 clones, about nine tenths appearing once. The sequenced sample consisted of PBMCs. The origin of the receptors is a human donor in good health. Some clones in this sample may be carry-over from other donors' samples.

This chain's CDR3 is CASSLSGSSYNEQFF. Here the CDR3 DNA reads TGTGCCAGCAGCCTTAGCGGGAGCTCCTACAATGAGCAGTTCTTC. The J gene is TRBJ2-1, the V gene TRBV6-5; 9 bases are a match to TRBD2. Germline trimming cut 6 bases from V and 0 bases from J; bases unmatched to any gene: 3. The CDR3 covers 15 residues. The germline gives CDR1 MNHEY, CDR2 SVGAGI.

The chain combines TRBV5-1 with TRBJ1-1; 11 bases match TRBD1. The CDR3 sequence is 16 residues long. The J segment lost 4 bases and the V segment lost 4 bases, leaving 9 bases of the junction unmatched. Germline V gene data show CDR1 as SGHRS and CDR2 as YFSETQ. This CDR3 reads CASSVGQGAASTEAFF. The DNA of the CDR3 is TGCGCCAGCAGCGTCGGACAGGGGGCTGCGAGCACTGAAGCTTTCTTT.

The chain joins TRBV5-4 to TRBJ1-2; D gene uncertain. Trimming removed 2 bases at V and 2 bases at J, with 7 bases between. Germline V CDR1 and CDR2: SGHNT, YYREEE (reference sequence). This CDR3 spans 13 amino acids. The CDR3 DNA follows: TGTGCCAGCAGCTTCAATAGAAACTATGGCTACACCTTC. Protein: CASSFNRNYGYTF. The entire variable domain, with the rest obtained from reference TRBV5-4 and TRBJ1-2, is as follows: ETGVTQSPTHLIKTRGQQVTLRCSSQSGHNTVSWYQQALGQGPQFIFQYYREEENGRGNFPPRFSGLQFPNYSSELNVNALELDDSALYLCASSFNRNYGYTFGSGTRLTVV.

J is TRBJ2-1 and V is TRBV13, with 9 bases aligning to TRBD2. CDR3 length: 16 residues. Germline V gives CDR1 PRHDT, CDR2 FYEKMQ (reference sequence). After removal of 2 bases from V and 4 bases from J, the junction contained 6 bases not matched to a gene. In DNA, the CDR3 is TGTGCCAGCAGCTTAAATGCGGGAGGGCCGTACAATGAGCAGTTCTTC. The encoded protein is CASSLNAGGPYNEQFF.

The chain joins TRBV5-5 to TRBJ2-2, with D perhaps TRBD1 (6 bases). CDR1 is SGHKS, CDR2 YYEKEE, per germline (reference sequence). This CDR3 has 16 residues. Trimming stripped 0 bases from V and 1 base from J, with 10 bases between. The CDR3 coding sequence is TGTGCCAGCAGCTTGGCAGGGGATCGGAACACCGGGGAGCTGTTTTTT. Translation: CASSLAGDRNTGELFF. The full variable domain, with the rest looked up from reference TRBV5-5 and TRBJ2-2, is DAGVTQSPTHLIKTRGQQVTLRCSPISGHKSVSWYQQVLGQGPQFIFQYYEKEERGRGNFPDRFSARQFPNYSSELNVNALLLGDSALYLCASSLAGDRNTGELFFGEGSRLTVL.

This clone has just one count. The chain combines TRBV6-5 with TRBJ2-1, with 9 bases lining up with TRBD1. The CDR3 loop spans 16 amino acids. Germline lookup yields CDR1 MNHEY and CDR2 SVGAGI. V gave up 4 bases and J gave up 4 bases; unmatched junction bases: 8. Written as DNA, the CDR3 is TGTGCCAGCAGTTCCTGGACAGGGGTTGGGTACAATGAGCAGTTCTTC. Translating gives CASSSWTGVGYNEQFF.

The chain carries TRBV6-5 and TRBJ1-1, with D perhaps matching TRBD1 (6 bases). The CDR3 is 15 residues long. Trimming removed 6 bases at V and 0 bases at J, with 14 bases between. Germline V gene sequence: CDR1 MNHEY, CDR2 SVGAGI. The CDR3 loop is CASRGTSPMNTEAFF. CDR3 nucleotides: TGTGCCAGCAGGGGGACATCGCCCATGAACACTGAAGCTTTCTTT.